The sample holds a few counts of the clone carrying this T cell receptor beta chain. CDR1 and CDR2 from the germline V gene are SGDLS and YYNGEE. The trim removed 1 base at V and 2 bases at J, leaving 4 bases unmatched. This CDR3 region has 15 residues. With 60 Vbeta and 13 Jbeta primers, the PCR was carried out. TCRdb's table, derived via immunoSEQ multiplex PCR, lists solely in-frame clones and lacks some. This table has 75,000 to 95,000 clones, approximately 88% appearing once. This sample was taken from a study of cytomegalovirus exposure and HLA in healthy donors. This clonotype originated in a young man in good health and CMV-seronegative. The chain carries TRBV9 and TRBJ2-3; 7 nucleotides align to TRBD2. The material sequenced was PBMCs. CDR3 nucleotides: TGTGCCAGCAGCGTACCGGGAGGCGTCACAGATACGCAGTATTTT. Its translation is CASSVPGGVTDTQYF. The complete variable domain, with remaining parts taken from reference TRBV9 and TRBJ2-3, reads DSGVTQTPKHLITATGQRVTLRCSPRSGDLSVYWYQQSLDQGLQFLIQYYNGEERAKGNILERFSAQQFPDLHSELNLSSLELGDSALYFCASSVPGGVTDTQYFGPGTRLTVL.